This entry is about one T cell receptor beta chain. The antigen is not known. The data were obtained in a study of T cell responses to AZD1222 COVID-19 vaccine. Study results and limitations: Along spike, vaccine-associated CD4 TCRs were found throughout, with dominance at 160-218 and 743-854.

Method: immunoSEQ multiplex PCR; TCRdb's copy keeps in-frame clones and lacks some. The table records about 120,000 clones, about 89% of them present only once. Germline values: CDR1 LNHNV, CDR2 YYDKDF (reference sequence). The CDR3 has 14 residues. V was cut by 1 base and J by 9 bases, with 10 bases left in between. The genes are TRBV15 and TRBJ1-6, with D maybe TRBD1 (5 bases). This sequence was found in an adult in good health. The sample here was peripheral blood, taken on day 0 of AZD1222 vaccination. CDR3: CATSRVDGGSPLHF. The DNA for the CDR3 is TGTGCCACCAGCAGAGTGGACGGGGGTTCACCCCTCCACTTT.